These T cell receptor beta chains were read from a single sample in a study of Ad26.COV2.S vaccination and SARS-CoV-2 variants. Repertoires were generated with immunoSEQ multiplex PCR, while TCRdb's copy carries only in-frame clones and drops some. The sample has 40,000 to 55,000 clones; approximately 80% are singletons. Material: peripheral blood, obtained after recovery from COVID-19. Receptors were obtained from a human donor who had recovered from COVID-19. Each CDR3 is given with its conserved first and last residue. The D gene is left open where the match is weak. A row's size may be missing; if present it is once, few, many or a size class.

d_call j_call clone_size v_call cdr3_aa cdr3_nt
. TRBJ1-1 . TRBV6-6 CASSYGGSNTEAFF TGTGCCAGCAGTTACGGAGGGTCGAACACTGAAGCTTTCTTT
. TRBJ2-3 . TRBV5-1 CASSHPGQGGTDTQYF TGCGCCAGCAGCCACCCTGGGCAGGGGGGGACAGATACGCAGTATTTT
. TRBJ2-5 . TRBV6-6 CASQTGQHQETQYF TGTGCCAGCCAGACAGGTCAGCACCAAGAGACCCAGTACTTC
. TRBJ2-2 . TRBV4-1 CASSFILGTGELFF TGCGCCAGCAGCTTCATACTGGGCACCGGGGAGCTGTTTTTT
. TRBJ1-2 . TRBV19 CASKVSFSYGYTF TGTGCCAGTAAGGTGTCGTTCTCCTATGGCTACACCTTC
. TRBJ1-3 . TRBV6-5 CASLLTGGNTIYF TGTGCCAGCTTGCTGACAGGAGGAAACACCATATATTTT
. TRBJ2-2 . TRBV18 CASSPLSEPGALEGLFF TGTGCCAGCTCACCACTAAGCGAGCCGGGGGCCTTGGAGGGGCTGTTTTTT
. TRBJ1-1 . TRBV24-1 CATSDTGNTEAFF TGTGCCACCAGTGATACAGGGAACACTGAAGCTTTCTTT
TRBD1 TRBJ1-1 . TRBV19 CASSKRTGLLNTEAFF TGTGCCAGTAGTAAGCGGACAGGCCTTTTGAACACTGAAGCTTTCTTT
. TRBJ2-1 few TRBV4-1 CASSPGGGEQFF TGCGCCAGCAGCCCAGGCGGTGGGGAGCAGTTCTTC
. TRBJ1-3 once TRBV28 CASSLLGLSGNTIYF TGTGCCAGCAGCCTTCTGGGCCTCTCTGGAAACACCATATATTTT
. TRBJ2-2 . TRBV7-9 CASSLAGAVGELFF TGTGCCAGCAGCTTAGCAGGGGCGGTCGGGGAGCTGTTTTTT
. TRBJ2-2 once TRBV5-1 CASSTERRDTGELFF TGCGCCAGCAGCACTGAACGACGTGACACCGGGGAGCTGTTTTTT
. TRBJ1-1 . TRBV12-3/TRBV12-4 CASRRDTEAFF TGTGCCAGCAGGCGGGACACTGAAGCTTTCTTT
. TRBJ1-4 . TRBV6-4 CASSPDSATNEKLFF TGTGCCAGCAGCCCAGACAGCGCAACTAATGAAAAACTGTTTTTT
. TRBJ2-3 . TRBV10-3 CAISETGTTDTQYF TGTGCCATCAGTGAGACGGGGACCACAGATACGCAGTATTTT
TRBD1 TRBJ1-5 . TRBV9 CASGQGFQPQHF TGTGCCAGCGGACAGGGTTTCCAGCCCCAGCATTTT
TRBD1 TRBJ1-5 . TRBV5-1 CASSLGTGGRGQPQHF TGCGCCAGCAGCTTGGGGACAGGGGGCAGAGGTCAGCCCCAGCATTTT
TRBD2 TRBJ2-1 . TRBV10-2 CASRAGDSYNEQFF TGCGCCAGCAGGGCGGGGGACTCCTACAATGAGCAGTTCTTC
. TRBJ1-5 . TRBV19 CASTQGRMAQPQHF TGTGCCAGTACCCAGGGGAGGATGGCTCAGCCCCAGCATTTT
TRBD1 TRBJ1-1 . TRBV3-1/TRBV3-2 CASSFSGQGSTEAFF TGTGCCAGCAGCTTCTCAGGACAGGGAAGTACTGAAGCTTTCTTT
. TRBJ1-2 . TRBV27 CASSLSVGGGRLHGYTF TGTGCCAGCAGTTTATCGGTGGGGGGTGGCCGCTTGCACGGCTACACCTTC
. TRBJ2-5 . TRBV24-1 CATSDSGEETQYF TGTGCCACCAGTGATTCCGGGGAAGAGACCCAGTACTTC
TRBD1 TRBJ2-7 . TRBV19 CASSIGQGYSYEQYF TGTGCCAGTAGTATAGGACAGGGGTACTCCTACGAGCAGTACTTC
. TRBJ1-3 once TRBV19 CASQSVHSGNTIYF TGTGCCAGTCAGAGTGTCCACTCTGGAAACACCATATATTTT
. TRBJ2-2 . TRBV5-1 CASSFEGQNTGELFF TGCGCCAGCAGCTTTGAGGGGCAGAACACCGGGGAGCTGTTTTTT
TRBD1 TRBJ2-5 . TRBV27 CASSYRGWQETQYF TGTGCCAGCAGCTACAGGGGTTGGCAAGAGACCCAGTACTTC
. TRBJ1-5 few TRBV5-1 CASSPAGDRRQPQHF TGCGCCAGCAGCCCGGCTGGCGACAGGCGGCAGCCCCAGCATTTT
TRBD1 TRBJ1-4 once TRBV18 CASKGQVNEKLFF TGTGCCAGCAAAGGACAGGTTAATGAAAAACTGTTTTTT
TRBD1 TRBJ1-4 few TRBV11-2 CASSTPTGLGNEKLFF TGTGCCAGCAGCACACCGACAGGGTTAGGTAATGAAAAACTGTTTTTT
TRBD1 TRBJ2-3 . TRBV5-1 CASSLAIRDRVIDTQYF TGCGCCAGCAGCTTGGCTATCCGGGACAGGGTAATAGATACGCAGTATTTT
. TRBJ1-3 . TRBV11-2 CASSLDGRVWGNTIYF TGTGCCAGCAGCTTAGACGGCAGGGTGTGGGGAAACACCATATATTTT
TRBD1 TRBJ1-1 . TRBV30 CAWSDTGGPAGAFF TGTGCCTGGAGCGATACAGGGGGCCCGGCTGGGGCTTTCTTT
. TRBJ2-7 . TRBV21-1 CAGKGPAGPTGGLSYEQYF TGTGCCGGTAAGGGTCCAGCGGGTCCAACTGGGGGACTCTCCTACGAGCAGTACTTC
TRBD1 TRBJ1-5 . TRBV24-1 CATSDRDRGPEYDQPQHF TGTGCCACCAGTGATCGGGACAGGGGGCCCGAGTATGATCAGCCCCAGCATTTT
. TRBJ1-3 . TRBV4-1 CASSHVDGNTIYF TGCGCCAGCAGCCACGTCGACGGAAACACCATATATTTT
TRBD1 TRBJ1-4 . TRBV7-2 CASSPRTGEKLFF TGTGCCAGCAGCCCCCGGACAGGCGAAAAACTGTTTTTT
. TRBJ1-2 once TRBV12-3/TRBV12-4 CASSFSGGQGYTF TGTGCCAGCAGTTTCTCGGGGGGCCAGGGCTACACCTTC
. TRBJ1-3 . TRBV10-3 CAIGDSRSGNTIYF TGTGCCATCGGAGACAGCCGGTCTGGAAACACCATATATTTT
. TRBJ2-5 . TRBV12-3/TRBV12-4 CASSAARSETQYF TGTGCCAGCAGTGCGGCTCGGTCCGAGACCCAGTACTTC
TRBD1 TRBJ2-2 few TRBV6-5 CASTTGAGELFF TGTGCCAGCACCACAGGGGCCGGGGAGCTGTTTTTT
. TRBJ1-1 . TRBV5-1 CASMVMGNTEAFF TGCGCCAGCATGGTAATGGGGAACACTGAAGCTTTCTTT